The clone carrying this T cell receptor (beta chain) showed up just a few times. CDR3 size: 14 residues. Germline V gene lookup returns CDR1 WNHNN and CDR2 SYGVQD (reference sequence). Trimming pared 6 bases from V and 4 bases from J, leaving 16 bases between. The entry originates in a study of OX40 agonist ivuxolimab in advanced cancers. Data came from immunoSEQ multiplex PCR; TCRdb stores just in-frame clones and leaves some out. The sample comprises roughly 40,000 clones, 82% of which are singletons, and approximately 1.8% rests with the top ten. This sample comprised CD4+ or CD8+ T cells sorted from blood, obtained in a trial of the OX40 agonist ivuxolimab. The receptor comes from an adult with an advanced solid tumor such as melanoma, head and neck, liver or kidney cancer. The chain links TRBV10-1 to TRBJ2-7; the D gene is possibly TRBD2 (7 bases). CDR3 nucleotides: TGCGCCAGCAGCCCCTCAGGGGAGGGGTACGAGCAGTACTTC. Amino acids: CASSPSGEGYEQYF.